Below, 19 T cell receptor beta chains from the same sample are listed, as sequenced in a study of shared clonotypes between healthy human individuals. The data were produced by immunoSEQ multiplex PCR, yet TCRdb's version contains in-frame clones alone and is incomplete. The repertoire has 2 million or so clones, roughly 95% of them found once; the top ten carry roughly 1%. It was CD45RO-negative cells, positively selected for CCR7, that made up naive CD8 cells, with terminally differentiated effector memory CD45RA+ cells excluded. Input material: naive CD8+ T cells sorted from blood. All receptors derive from a man between 18 and 29 years old in good health.

The chain combines TRBV10-3 with TRBJ2-7, with D possibly being TRBD2 (6 bases). Germline lookup yields CDR1 ENHRY and CDR2 SYGVKD. The CDR3 is 14 amino acids. V shed 4 bases and J shed 7 bases, with 17 bases lying between them. CDR3 sequence reads: CAISGGGAAWEQYF. The DNA of the CDR3 is TGTGCCATCAGTGGGGGCGGGGCGGCCTGGGAGCAGTACTTC.

V gene TRBV28 combines with J gene TRBJ2-5; D assignment may be TRBD1 or TRBD2 (5 bases each). Germline-derived CDR1 and CDR2 are MDHEN and SYDVKM. V shed 7 bases and J shed 4 bases, with 13 bases lying between them. The CDR3 sequence is 13 residues long. CDR3 nucleotides: TGTGCCAGCAATAATAAGGGGAGAGAGACCCAGTACTTC. Translation gives CASNNKGRETQYF.

V gene TRBV7-9 combines with J gene TRBJ2-2; 7 bases fit TRBD1. V lost 6 bases, J lost 7 bases, and 14 bases stayed unmatched. Germline V gives CDR1 SEHNR, CDR2 FQNEAQ (reference sequence). This CDR3 comprises 16 residues. This CDR3 is CASSPDRVAPRGELFF. In DNA, the CDR3 is TGTGCCAGCAGTCCAGACAGGGTGGCCCCTCGCGGGGAGCTGTTTTTT.

J is TRBJ2-5 and V is TRBV18; D remains unclear. The V gene's germline CDR1 is KGHSH and CDR2 LQKENI. The CDR3 consists of 15 residues. Trimming removed 3 bases from V and 1 base from J, with 12 bases in between. The CDR3 here is CASSPDRLRQETQYF. CDR3 nucleotide sequence: TGTGCCAGCTCACCGGACCGGCTACGCCAAGAGACCCAGTACTTC.

The chain combines TRBV7-9 with TRBJ1-6, with 8 bases identical to TRBD1. CDR3 length: 17 amino acids. Germline CDR1 is SEHNR and CDR2 is FQNEAQ (reference sequence). Trimming cost V 5 bases and J 2 bases; bases outside gene matches: 8. CDR3 protein: CASSPPTGDPYNSPLHF. Written as DNA, the CDR3 is TGTGCCAGCAGCCCACCGACAGGGGACCCCTATAATTCACCCCTCCACTTT.

As concerns this clone: The sample holds other DNA sequences that translate to the same CDR3. V gene TRBV6-5 combines with J gene TRBJ1-2; possible D gene TRBD1, 5 bases. Trimming took 0 bases from V and 4 from J, leaving 9 bases between them. This CDR3 has 14 residues. Per the germline V gene, CDR1 is MNHEY and CDR2 is SVGAGI. This chain's CDR3 is CASSYSEGPYGYTF. For the CDR3, the DNA is TGTGCCAGCAGTTACTCAGAGGGGCCCTATGGCTACACCTTC.

The chain has TRBV28 and TRBJ1-2; TRBD1 is a possible D gene (6 bases). Germline values: CDR1 MDHEN, CDR2 SYDVKM. Deletions cut 1 base from V and 4 bases from J, with 19 bases between. This CDR3 has 17 residues. CDR3 sequence (DNA): TGTGCCAGCAGTTTATACCGGGGACACGAGTTGCCCTATGGCTACACCTTC. As protein: CASSLYRGHELPYGYTF.

This rearrangement joins TRBV30 to TRBJ1-5; weak D call: TRBD1 (5 bases). V was cut by 3 bases and J by 9 bases, with 21 bases left in between. This CDR3 has 15 residues. Germline CDR1 reads GTSNPN; CDR2 reads SVGIG (reference sequence). As DNA, the CDR3 is TGTGCCTGGAGCTCTCATCCTGGGGGAGATCGGCCCCAGCATTTT. Encoded protein: CAWSSHPGGDRPQHF.

The V gene is TRBV6-1, the J gene TRBJ2-3, with 7 bases fitting TRBD1. The CDR3 spans 17 residues. CDR1 is MNHNS and CDR2 is SASEGT in the germline V gene. Trimming took 3 bases from V and 2 from J; bases not matched to a gene: 11. The CDR3 sequence is CASSEFSRDSFTDTQYF. The CDR3 nucleotides read TGTGCCAGCAGTGAGTTCTCCCGGGACAGTTTCACAGATACGCAGTATTTT.

The rearrangement links TRBV2 to TRBJ2-5, with 7 bases that match TRBD2. There are 15 residues in the CDR3. Unmatched junction bases numbered 9, after V lost 5 bases and J lost 3 bases. CDR1 and CDR2 from the germline V gene are SNHLY and FYNNEI. CDR3 sequence: CASSYRDYKEETQYF. CDR3 sequence (DNA): TGTGCCAGCAGTTACCGGGACTATAAAGAAGAGACCCAGTACTTC.

This clone appeared a single time. The V and J genes are TRBV7-9 and TRBJ1-1; TRBD1 is a possible D gene (5 bases). V lost 2 bases, J lost 4 bases, and 8 bases lay in between. Germline lookup yields CDR1 SEHNR and CDR2 FQNEAQ (reference sequence). CDR3 size: 13 residues. CDR3 amino acids: CASSLKGLTEAFF. In DNA form, the CDR3 reads TGTGCCAGCAGCTTAAAGGGGCTCACTGAAGCTTTCTTT.

V and J are TRBV5-6 and TRBJ1-2, with D uncertain. Between the trimmed V and J ends, which lost 3 bases and 3 bases, there was a span of 12 bases. The CDR3 consists of 14 residues. Germline assignment: CDR1 SGHDT and CDR2 YYEEEE. CDR3 sequence: CASSWATADYGYTF. CDR3 bases: TGTGCCAGCAGCTGGGCCACAGCCGACTATGGCTACACCTTC. Combining the CDR3 with reference TRBV5-6 and TRBJ1-2 gives the whole variable domain DAGVTQSPTHLIKTRGQQVTLRCSPKSGHDTVSWYQQALGQGPQFIFQYYEEEERQRGNFPDRFSGHQFPNYSSELNVNALLLGDSALYLCASSWATADYGYTFGSGTRLTVV.

The chain links TRBV9 to TRBJ2-6; D gene uncertain. This CDR3 contains 17 residues. V was shortened by 0 bases and J by 0 bases, with 10 bases between the two germline ends. Looked up from germline, CDR1 is SGDLS and CDR2 is YYNGEE. The CDR3 DNA is TGTGCCAGCAGCGTAGGCAGTTCCCGCTCTGGGGCCAACGTCCTGACTTTC. Residues: CASSVGSSRSGANVLTF.

Here the CDR3 reads CAWSGGQGPDETQYF. DNA for the CDR3: TGTGCCTGGAGTGGGGGACAGGGGCCGGATGAGACCCAGTACTTC. This chain links TRBV30 with TRBJ2-5, with TRBD1 matching over 10 bases. The CDR3 has 15 amino acids. The V segment lost 1 base and the J segment 5 bases; nucleotides outside the gene matches: 7. CDR1 is GTSNPN, CDR2 SVGIG, per germline (reference sequence). The full variable domain, with the rest looked up from reference TRBV30 and TRBJ2-5, is SQTIHQWPATLVQPVGSPLSLECTVEGTSNPNLYWYRQAAGRGLQLLFYSVGIGQISSEVPQNLSASRPQDRQFILSSKKLLLSDSGFYLCAWSGGQGPDETQYFGPGTRLLVL.

Concerning this clone itself: Other DNA sequences from this sample encode an identical CDR3 as well. The chain combines TRBV4-1 with TRBJ1-1; D unclear. This CDR3 is 15 amino acids long. Germline lookup yields CDR1 MGHRA and CDR2 YSYEKL. Trimming pared 3 bases from V and 1 base from J, leaving 12 bases between. The CDR3 reads CASSQVPGPNTEAFF. DNA of the CDR3: TGCGCCAGCAGCCAGGTTCCTGGACCGAACACTGAAGCTTTCTTT.

A word on this clone: Other DNA sequences in the same sample also yield this CDR3. The V call is TRBV27, the J call TRBJ2-3, with D possibly being TRBD2 (6 bases). Trimming took 2 bases from V and 3 from J, leaving 12 bases between them. This CDR3 spans 15 amino acids. Germline lookup yields CDR1 MNHEY and CDR2 SMNVEV (reference sequence). The CDR3 coding sequence is TGTGCCAGCAGTTTAATCGCAGGGAGGACAGATACGCAGTATTTT. Translated, it gives CASSLIAGRTDTQYF.

V usage is TRBV27 and J usage is TRBJ2-6; D remains unclear. Germline CDR1 reads MNHEY; CDR2 reads SMNVEV (reference sequence). This CDR3 comprises 15 residues. V was shortened by 2 bases and J by 1 base, with 6 bases between the two germline ends. CDR3 coding DNA: TGTGCCAGCAGTTTAATCGGTTCTGGGGCCAACGTCCTGACTTTC. It yields the protein CASSLIGSGANVLTF.

The chain is built from TRBV29-1 and TRBJ1-6, with 10 bases fitting TRBD1. V shed 3 bases, J shed 5 bases, and the junction held 7 bases outside the gene matches. The CDR3 is 16 amino acids. Germline lookup yields CDR1 SQVTM and CDR2 ANQGSEA. Here the CDR3 reads CSVDRLGQGNNSPLHF. In DNA form, the CDR3 reads TGCAGCGTTGATCGCTTGGGACAGGGGAATAATTCACCCCTCCACTTT.

The chain is built from TRBV19 and TRBJ1-2, with TRBD1 matching over 9 bases. This CDR3 is 15 amino acids long. Germline assignment: CDR1 LNHDA and CDR2 SQIVND (reference sequence). The V segment lost 4 bases and the J segment 8 bases; nucleotides outside the gene matches: 11. The CDR3 DNA reads as TGTGCCAGTAGTAGCGAAGGACAGGGGCTTTGGGGCTACACCTTC. Translation gives CASSSEGQGLWGYTF.